This TCR beta chain was observed in a study of cytomegalovirus exposure and HLA in healthy donors. Notes on this clone: The target antigen is unknown.

Study conclusions and caveats: Data from an earlier analysis indicated that most TCR beta V segments were productive either about 87% or about 30% of the time. Across HLA loci, a later analysis found differing TCR association rates, with DRB1 most and HLA-C fewest. The authors listed 180 or so TCR beta chains as cytomegalovirus-associated. Later analysis suggested most CMV-associated TCR beta chains were HLA-restricted.

The PCR employed 60 Vbeta primers together with 13 Jbeta primers. Using immunoSEQ multiplex PCR, the repertoire was profiled, and TCRdb retains in-frame clones only, with some absent. This repertoire shows around 120,000 clones, about three quarters found once; its top ten account for over 2%. The germline gives CDR1 SGHVS, CDR2 FNYEAQ. Trimming cost V 6 bases and J 3 bases; bases outside gene matches: 7. The CDR3 totals 14 residues. This chain uses TRBV7-6 with TRBJ1-1; 7 bases line up with TRBD1. Sequences were obtained from PBMCs. The sequence was obtained from a woman aged 55-69 years in good health and CMV-seropositive. CDR3 sequence reads: CASRPSRGHTEAFF. The CDR3 nucleotides read TGTGCCAGCAGACCGAGTAGGGGGCACACTGAAGCTTTCTTT.